The next 10 T cell receptor beta chains were all read from a single sample in a study of CXCR3-negative and CXCR3-positive naive CD8 T cells. The libraries of TRB cDNA were constructed through 5' RACE using UMI labels. TCRdb re-called the 5' RACE reads and shows each CDR3 protein once, DNA omitted. The sample features about 130,000 distinct CDR3 sequences, with 0.25% to 0.35% in its top ten. The specimen sequenced was naive CXCR3- CD8+ T cells from blood. The subset was: CD45RO-CCR7+CD27+CD95- naive CD8+ T cells lacking CXCR3 (TNR3-). These receptors were taken from a human donor in good health. Some clones in this sample may be carry-over from other donors' samples.

The chain is built from TRBV7-9 and TRBJ1-1; there is no DNA to check the TCRdb D call of TRBD1. Germline CDR1 is SEHNR and CDR2 is FQNEAQ (reference sequence). There are 16 residues in the CDR3. CDR3 in amino acids: CASSQTVDSLNTEAFF. Using reference TRBV7-9 and TRBJ1-1 for the parts outside the CDR3, the full variable domain is DTGVSQNPRHKITKRGQNVTFRCDPISEHNRLYWYRQTLGQGPEFLTYFQNEAQLEKSRLLSDRFSAERPKGSFSTLEIQRTEQGDSAMYLCASSQTVDSLNTEAFFGQGTRLTVV.

The rearrangement joins TRBV21-1 to TRBJ2-3. TRBV21-1 is tagged as a pseudogene. The CDR3 is 16 residues long. The CDR3 loop is CATFERLDFSTDTQYF.

The chain links TRBV5-1 to TRBJ1-1; the D call from TCRdb, TRBD1, cannot be confirmed without DNA. The V gene's germline CDR1 is SGHRS and CDR2 YFSETQ. The CDR3 extends over 16 amino acids. The CDR3: CASSLDGGQLNTEAFF.

V and J are TRBV28 and TRBJ2-7; TCRdb lists TRBD2, though no DNA is available to test this call. From germline, CDR1 is MDHEN and CDR2 SYDVKM. There are 14 residues in the CDR3. The CDR3 reads CASSLRGQSYEQYF.

The CDR3 sequence is CASSLGDFVSEQFF. This rearrangement joins TRBV12-3 or TRBV12-4 to TRBJ2-1; TCRdb outputs TRBD1, but without DNA this stays unchecked. The CDR3 is made up of 14 amino acids.

The chain has TRBV5-6 and TRBJ2-3. CDR1 and CDR2 from the germline V gene are SGHDT and YYEEEE. This CDR3 contains 14 residues. CDR3 sequence: CASSLGPGTDTQYF.

V is TRBV20-1 and J is TRBJ2-7; checking the TCRdb D call of TRBD1 is not possible without DNA. Germline assignment: CDR1 DFQATT and CDR2 SNEGSKA (reference sequence). The CDR3 is 14 residues long. This CDR3 reads CSAIGDRVTYEQYF.

The V call is TRBV6-5, the J call TRBJ1-1. The CDR3 spans 14 residues. Germline V gene data show CDR1 as MNHEY and CDR2 as SVGAGI. The CDR3 sequence: CASSLNPMNTEAFF.

This rearrangement joins TRBV28 to TRBJ2-3; there is no DNA to check the TCRdb D call of TRBD2. The CDR3 spans 15 residues. CDR1 and CDR2 from the germline V gene are MDHEN and SYDVKM. This CDR3 reads CASGRLAGSTDTQYF.

The chain carries TRBV19 and TRBJ2-3. The CDR3 runs 15 residues. CDR1 is LNHDA and CDR2 is SQIVND in the germline V gene (reference sequence). CDR3 protein: CASSNGVGSTDTQYF.